The next 16 T cell receptor beta chains were all read from a single sample in a study of spatial heterogeneity in lung cancer. The time point was: sample taken at primary tumor resection. Researchers sequenced whole RNA taken from tumor, nontumor lung or frozen PBMC without sorting. TCRdb independently ran MiXCR on the 5' RACE reads; one entry per CDR3 protein. Of roughly 11,000 distinct CDR3 sequences in the sample, under 4.5% were seen once. Sequences were derived from PBMCs, sampled at surgery. These receptors originate from a female donor with early-stage non-small cell lung cancer.

In its sample, this clonotype was seen many times. This beta chain lies outside the target of a library built for alpha chains; its clone size means little. The V and J genes are TRBV9 and TRBJ2-5, with 7 bases lining up with TRBD2. V gave up 2 bases and J gave up 4 bases; unmatched junction bases: 8. Germline CDR1 and CDR2: SGDLS and YYNGEE. The length of the CDR3 is 15 residues. DNA for the CDR3: TGTGCCAGCAGCGTGGCTAGCGGACCCCGAGAGACCCAGTACTTC. Protein product: CASSVASGPRETQYF.

This clonotype was counted between two and nine times. This beta chain is a stray sequence in a library constructed for alpha chains; its clone size is not meaningful. The rearrangement joins TRBV2 to TRBJ2-7; TRBD1 is a possible D gene (6 bases). Germline V gene sequence: CDR1 SNHLY, CDR2 FYNNEI. The CDR3 has 11 residues. Trimming removed 7 bases at V and 7 bases at J, with 11 bases between. The CDR3 spells CASKTQGEQYF. The CDR3 nucleotides are TGTGCCAGCAAGACTCAGGGGGAGCAGTACTTC.

A few counts support this clonotype. Because this beta chain is a stray read in a library intended to capture alpha chains, its abundance should not be given much weight. The chain joins TRBV7-2 to TRBJ1-5; D is perhaps TRBD1 (5 bases). V lost 5 bases and J lost 0, with 11 bases in between. Germline V CDR1 and CDR2: SGHTA, FQGNSA. The CDR3 runs to 15 residues. The CDR3 is CASSVSGDSNQPQHF. The CDR3 DNA sequence: TGTGCCAGCAGCGTCTCGGGGGATAGCAATCAGCCCCAGCATTTT. The entire variable domain, with the rest obtained from reference TRBV7-2 and TRBJ1-5, is as follows: GAGVSQSPSNKVTEKGKDVELRCDPISGHTALYWYRQSLGQGLEFLIYFQGNSAPDKSGLPSDRFSAERTGGSVSTLTIQRTQQEDSAVYLCASSVSGDSNQPQHFGDGTRLSIL.

This clonotype was seen at least ten times. Being off target in a library aimed at alpha chains, this beta chain has a size of little meaning. V gene TRBV6-5 combines with J gene TRBJ1-5; D gene unclear. Germline V gene lookup returns CDR1 MNHEY and CDR2 SVGAGI. This CDR3 is 13 amino acids long. The V gene lost 0 bases and the J gene lost 7 bases, with 7 bases spanning the gap. The CDR3 reads CASSYSNQQPQHF. The CDR3 DNA is TGTGCCAGCAGTTACTCGAATCAACAGCCCCAGCATTTT.

There are many counts of this clonotype. A library made for alpha chains picked up this beta chain off target, so its size means little. The chain has TRBV7-2 and TRBJ2-1, with 9 bases matching TRBD2. There are 14 residues in the CDR3. The germline V gene has CDR1 SGHTA and CDR2 FQGNSA. V shed 4 bases, J shed 10 bases, and the junction held 8 bases outside the gene matches. CDR3 protein: CASSSPSRGGEQFF. The CDR3 region has the DNA TGTGCCAGCAGCTCCCCTTCGCGGGGGGGGGAGCAGTTCTTC.

This clonotype was counted many times. Within a library made for alpha chains, this beta chain is off target, and its count is uninformative. This chain joins TRBV14 and TRBJ1-1, with D unresolved. V was cut by 4 bases and J by 4 bases, with 16 bases left in between. The CDR3 loop spans 15 amino acids. CDR1 is SGHDN and CDR2 is FVKESK in the germline V gene. This CDR3 reads CASSPLKGTPTEAFF. The CDR3 coding sequence is TGTGCCAGCAGCCCCCTAAAGGGCACGCCCACTGAAGCTTTCTTT.

This clonotype appeared many times. With the library built for alpha chains, this beta chain is off target and its frequency is not meaningful. V is TRBV28 and J is TRBJ2-7; 7 bases are shared with TRBD1. Germline V gives CDR1 MDHEN, CDR2 SYDVKM. The CDR3 consists of 14 residues. The J segment lost 3 bases and the V segment lost 7 bases, leaving 9 bases of the junction unmatched. The chain's CDR3 is CASTPHTGDYEQYF. Here the CDR3 DNA reads TGTGCCAGCACTCCCCATACAGGGGACTACGAGCAGTACTTC.

This clonotype was picked up many times. This beta chain turned up in a library designed for alpha chains; as an off-target read, its abundance says little. This rearrangement joins TRBV21-1 to TRBJ2-7; TRBD1 is the table's D call, not checked against the DNA. TRBV21-1 is a pseudogene segment. This CDR3 spans 15 amino acids. CDR3 DNA: TGTGCCAGCAGAGAATGGGGGGCGGATAAGGACGAGCAGTACTTC. It translates to CASREWGADKDEQYF.

This clonotype occurred many times. With the library built for alpha chains, this beta chain is off target and its frequency is not meaningful. This chain joins TRBV12-5 and TRBJ1-2; tentative D call: TRBD1 (6 bases). V lost 3 bases and J lost 6, with 17 bases in between. CDR1 LGHNT and CDR2 FRNRAP come from the germline V gene. The CDR3 is 15 residues long. The CDR3 reads CASGFDAGVSNGYTF. The CDR3 nucleotides are TGTGCTAGTGGTTTCGATGCAGGGGTATCTAATGGCTACACCTTC.

The sample holds many counts of this clonotype. As an off-target read in a library built for alpha chains, this beta chain has a frequency of little significance. The rearrangement uses TRBV28 and TRBJ1-2; 7 positions match TRBD1. The CDR3 loop spans 12 amino acids. Germline V gene sequence: CDR1 MDHEN, CDR2 SYDVKM. The trim removed 7 bases at V and 7 bases at J, leaving 6 bases unmatched. CDR3 region: CASTDREGGYTF. Here the CDR3 DNA reads TGTGCCAGCACCGACAGGGAGGGTGGCTACACCTTC.

Ten or more counts support this clonotype. Since the library was made to target alpha chains, this beta chain is a stray read and its abundance is not meaningful. The CDR3 bases are TGTGCCATCAGTGAGTCGATAGCGGGAGGTCGTACAGATACGCAGTATTTT. Its protein product is CAISESIAGGRTDTQYF. This chain joins TRBV10-3 and TRBJ2-3, with 10 bases matching TRBD2. The CDR3 covers 17 residues. V gave up 0 bases and J gave up 3 bases; unmatched junction bases: 6. The V gene's germline CDR1 is ENHRY and CDR2 SYGVKD.

By share, this clonotype counts as medium-sized (0.01 to 0.1%). A library made for alpha chains picked up this beta chain off target, so its size means little. V and J are TRBV28 and TRBJ2-5; 10 nucleotides align to TRBD2. The J segment lost 2 bases and the V segment lost 7 bases, leaving 7 bases of the junction unmatched. Germline CDR1 MDHEN, CDR2 SYDVKM. CDR3 length equals 15 residues. CDR3 amino acids: CASTMTSGPQETQYF. The CDR3 DNA reads as TGTGCCAGCACCATGACTAGCGGGCCTCAAGAGACCCAGTACTTC.

The table lists this clonotype with a few counts. The library was prepared for alpha chains; this beta chain is a stray read, so its frequency means little. V usage is TRBV7-2 and J usage is TRBJ1-4; D unclear. CDR1 and CDR2 from the germline V gene are SGHTA and FQGNSA. The CDR3 covers 13 residues. V was clipped by 5 bases and J by 8 bases, with 12 bases between them. This CDR3 is CASSQDGWEKLFF. Here the CDR3 DNA reads TGTGCCAGCAGCCAGGACGGATGGGAAAAACTGTTTTTT.

This clonotype was picked up many times. Within a library made for alpha chains, this beta chain is off target, and its count is uninformative. The rearrangement uses TRBV7-6 and TRBJ2-1; TRBD2 agrees at 9 bases. V shed 5 bases and J 6 bases; nucleotides not matched to a gene: 14. There are 17 residues in the CDR3. Germline loops: CDR1 SGHVS, CDR2 FNYEAQ. CDR3 protein: CASSHPLRGGGANEQFF. The CDR3 DNA is TGTGCCAGCAGCCACCCGTTAAGAGGCGGGGGGGCCAATGAGCAGTTCTTC.

In its sample, this clonotype was seen many times. The library was built for alpha chains, so this beta chain is an off-target read and its size means little. The J gene is TRBJ2-1, the V gene TRBV6-5; D ambiguous. Germline lookup yields CDR1 MNHEY and CDR2 SVGAGI. CDR3 length equals 16 residues. V lost 2 bases, J lost 7 bases, and 18 bases lay in between. In DNA, the CDR3 is TGTGCCAGCAGTTACCTCCGGACCGACGGGCGGAATGAGCAGTTCTTC. Translating gives CASSYLRTDGRNEQFF.

This clonotype was seen more than once but under ten times. A library made for alpha chains picked up this beta chain off target, so its size means little. The chain carries TRBV29-1 and TRBJ2-2, with TRBD1 matching 10 bases. V was clipped by 2 bases and J by 6 bases; unmatched bases: 6. This CDR3 comprises 15 residues. Germline V lookup: CDR1 SQVTM, CDR2 ANQGSEA. The CDR3, as DNA: TGCAGCGTTGAACGGCGGGACAGGGGATCCGGGGAGCTGTTTTTT. Protein product: CSVERRDRGSGELFF.